This T cell receptor (beta chain) was captured in a study of tumor-infiltrating lymphocytes in localized non-small cell lung cancer. Study overall: Each patient gave resected tumor and non-adjacent uninvolved lung tissue. Study-wide findings and caveats: Not all patients were TCR sequenced, owing to tissue quantity. Recurrence-free survival showed no association with tumor T-cell fraction. Technical variation could not be separated from intratumor heterogeneity here.

Comment on this clone: Its antigen remains unknown.

The CDR3 spans 15 residues. Trimming took 0 bases from V and 5 from J; bases not matched to a gene: 3. Looked up from germline, CDR1 is MNHEY and CDR2 is SVGAGI. Only in-frame clones appear in the TCRdb table, and some are missing; sequencing was by immunoSEQ multiplex PCR. The table has about 15,000 clones, roughly 80% seen once. The origin of this receptor is a human donor with non-small cell lung cancer. The rearrangement links TRBV6-5 to TRBJ1-2; 10 bases map to TRBD1. The sample taken for sequencing was lung tumor tissue. CDR3 amino acids: CASSYSTGGGYGYTF. CDR3 bases: TGTGCCAGCAGTTACTCGACAGGGGGCGGTTATGGCTACACCTTC.